This TCR beta chain appears in the sequencing data of a study of graft-versus-host responses after intestinal transplantation. Study as a whole: Transplants given to recipients were multivisceral, liver-intestinal, or isolated intestinal. Uniformly, recipients were administered anti-thymocyte globulin induction with subsequent tacrolimus and steroids for 2 to 3 years. Study findings and constraints: The presence of high graft-versus-host to host-versus-graft clonal ratios in allografts characterized patients with graft-donor T cell macrochimerism.

This clone has more than one count but fewer than ten. What it recognizes is unknown. Some clones are missing from TCRdb's copy, which holds only in-frame ones; the method was immunoSEQ multiplex PCR. The table has under 150,000 clones, 90% to 95% seen once. CDR3 length equals 12 residues. This specimen consisted of unstimulated CD8+ T cells sorted from spleen or lymph node cells, obtained before intestinal transplant. The receptor comes from a human donor who received an intestinal transplant. The chain uses TRBV21-1 and TRBJ1-4. TRBV21-1 corresponds to a pseudogene. The CDR3 nucleotides read TGTGCCAGCAGCAAAGCGCGGGAACCACTGTTTTTT. Translating gives CASSKAREPLFF.